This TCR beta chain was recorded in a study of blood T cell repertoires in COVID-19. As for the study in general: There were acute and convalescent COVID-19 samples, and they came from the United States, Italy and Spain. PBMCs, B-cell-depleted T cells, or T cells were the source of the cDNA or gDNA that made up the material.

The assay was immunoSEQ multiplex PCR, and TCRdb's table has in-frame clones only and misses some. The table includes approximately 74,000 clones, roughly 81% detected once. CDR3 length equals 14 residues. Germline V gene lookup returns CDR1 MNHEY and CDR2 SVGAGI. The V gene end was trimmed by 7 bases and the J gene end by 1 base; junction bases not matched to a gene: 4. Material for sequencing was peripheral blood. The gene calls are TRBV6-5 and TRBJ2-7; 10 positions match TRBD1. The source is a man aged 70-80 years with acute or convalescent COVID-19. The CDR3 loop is CASIRTGGSYEQYF. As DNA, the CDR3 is TGTGCCAGCATTCGGACAGGGGGTTCCTACGAGCAGTACTTC.